The 19 T cell receptor beta chains below come from one sample, sequenced in a study of T cell responses to AZD1222 COVID-19 vaccine. Some clones are missing from TCRdb's copy, which holds only in-frame ones; the method was immunoSEQ multiplex PCR. The table lists 150,000 to 200,000 clones, roughly 94% of them singletons, with about 0.64% in the top ten. The sequencing used peripheral blood, collected on day 0 of AZD1222 vaccination. The receptors originated from an adult in good health.

V usage is TRBV7-2 and J usage is TRBJ1-1, with 8 bases aligning to TRBD1. After removal of 6 bases from V and 1 base from J, the junction contained 7 bases not matched to a gene. In germline, CDR1 is SGHTA, CDR2 FQGNSA. The CDR3 sequence is 15 residues long. This CDR3 is CASRDRAYRNTEAFF. The CDR3 DNA reads as TGTGCCAGCAGGGACAGGGCGTATCGGAACACTGAAGCTTTCTTT.

The chain recombines TRBV2 with TRBJ1-4, with no clear D. V was cut by 7 bases and J by 0 bases, with 15 bases left in between. The CDR3 loop spans 16 amino acids. The germline V gene has CDR1 SNHLY and CDR2 FYNNEI. The CDR3, as DNA: TGTGCCAGCACACTTTCTCTTATTGCAACTAATGAAAAACTGTTTTTT. Its protein is CASTLSLIATNEKLFF.

This chain joins TRBV2 and TRBJ1-1; D call uncertain. This CDR3 is 14 amino acids long. The V end lost 6 bases, the J end lost 5 bases, and 16 bases lay between the germline ends. The germline gives CDR1 SNHLY, CDR2 FYNNEI. The chain's CDR3 is CASRAGRPGTEAFF. The DNA of the CDR3 is TGTGCCAGCAGGGCAGGCAGGCCGGGGACTGAAGCTTTCTTT.

This clone showed up just once. The chain employs TRBV29-1 and TRBJ2-7; 8 nucleotides agree with TRBD1. The junction had 2 bases not matched to a gene; V was cut back by 4 bases and J by 0 bases. CDR1 is SQVTM and CDR2 is ANQGSEA in the germline V gene. This CDR3 spans 13 amino acids. The CDR3 nucleotides read TGCAGCGTTGTACAGGGGGGCTCCTACGAGCAGTACTTC. Translating it yields CSVVQGGSYEQYF.

The chain recombines TRBV9 with TRBJ1-4, with D unresolved. The V and J ends lost 0 bases and 4 bases respectively, with 10 bases between them. The CDR3 has 15 residues. The germline CDR1 and CDR2 sequences are SGDLS and YYNGEE. The CDR3, as DNA: TGTGCCAGCAGCGTAGGCCTGACATTTAATGAAAAACTGTTTTTT. This sequence encodes CASSVGLTFNEKLFF.

In its sample, this clone was seen once. The rearrangement joins TRBV15 to TRBJ1-1; D is possibly TRBD1 (5 bases). This CDR3 is 16 amino acids long. From germline, CDR1 is LNHNV and CDR2 YYDKDF (reference sequence). V dropped 5 bases and J dropped 0 bases, with 16 bases sitting between them. The CDR3 is CATSSHGGTVNTEAFF. CDR3 DNA sequence: TGTGCCACCAGCTCCCATGGCGGGACGGTGAACACTGAAGCTTTCTTT.

The V call is TRBV11-2, the J call TRBJ1-4; D remains ambiguous. The V end lost 5 bases, the J end lost 8 bases, and 12 bases lay between the germline ends. The CDR3 runs 13 residues. Germline CDR1 and CDR2: SGHAT and FQNNGV. The CDR3 DNA reads as TGTGCCAGCAGCGGAGGACCGGGGGAAAAACTGTTTTTT. It yields the protein CASSGGPGEKLFF. Looking up the rest from reference TRBV11-2 and TRBJ1-4 gives the full variable domain: EAGVAQSPRYKIIEKRQSVAFWCNPISGHATLYWYQQILGQGPKLLIQFQNNGVVDDSQLPKDRFSAERLKGVDSTLKIQPAKLEDSAVYLCASSGGPGEKLFFGSGTQLSVL.

The V gene is TRBV13, the J gene TRBJ2-1; D is ambiguous. CDR3 size: 18 residues. CDR1 and CDR2 from the germline V gene are PRHDT and FYEKMQ (reference sequence). The V end was cut by 2 bases, the J end by 0 bases, with 17 bases between. CDR3 in DNA: TGTGCCAGCAGCTTACGGGTATCGGGTAAAAGCTCCTACAATGAGCAGTTCTTC. Residues: CASSLRVSGKSSYNEQFF.

The V and J genes are TRBV5-1 and TRBJ2-3; 9 nucleotides agree with TRBD1. The CDR3 is made up of 15 amino acids. Germline CDR1 SGHRS, CDR2 YFSETQ. V lost 0 bases to trimming and J lost 6 bases; unmatched junction nucleotides: 5. The CDR3 spells CASSLDGQGSDTQYF. The CDR3 coding sequence is TGCGCCAGCAGCTTGGACGGACAGGGGTCCGATACGCAGTATTTT.

This chain uses TRBV2 with TRBJ2-1; the D is unclear. CDR1 and CDR2 (germline): SNHLY, FYNNEI. Between the trimmed V and J ends, which lost 5 bases and 3 bases, there was a span of 5 bases. The CDR3 has 12 residues. CDR3 nucleotides: TGTGCCAGCAGTCCCTTCTACAATGAGCAGTTCTTC. It specifies CASSPFYNEQFF.

V usage is TRBV15 and J usage is TRBJ1-5, with TRBD1 as a possible D gene (6 bases). The CDR3 runs to 15 residues. Germline V gene sequence: CDR1 LNHNV, CDR2 YYDKDF (reference sequence). With 1 base removed from V and 3 bases from J, the gap between germline ends came to 10 bases. The CDR3 DNA sequence: TGTGCCACCAGCAGAGGGGGGGGCACCAATCAGCCCCAGCATTTT. Translation gives CATSRGGGTNQPQHF.

The chain links TRBV27 to TRBJ1-5; no clear D. The CDR3 covers 12 residues. In germline, CDR1 is MNHEY, CDR2 SMNVEV (reference sequence). V shed 7 bases and J shed 7 bases, with 11 bases lying between them. CDR3 protein: CASTTLGQPQHF. The CDR3 DNA sequence: TGTGCCAGCACCACCCTTGGGCAGCCCCAGCATTTT.

This clone has just a few counts. The genes are TRBV3-1 (or the pseudogene TRBV3-2) and TRBJ2-7; D ambiguous. From germline, CDR1 is LGHDT and CDR2 YNNKEL (reference sequence). The CDR3 totals 11 residues. Trimming took off 5 bases at V and 5 bases at J, with 7 bases between the two ends. In DNA form, the CDR3 reads TGTGCCAGCAGCACCTACCACGAGCAGTACTTC. It yields the protein CASSTYHEQYF.

V usage is TRBV19 and J usage is TRBJ1-3; D is unresolved. V was clipped by 0 bases and J by 3 bases, with 12 bases between them. Germline CDR1 is LNHDA and CDR2 is SQIVND (reference sequence). The CDR3 extends over 16 amino acids. The CDR3 spells CASSIDGAANGNTIYF. The CDR3 DNA follows: TGTGCCAGTAGTATAGATGGAGCAGCTAATGGAAACACCATATATTTT.

The gene calls are TRBV25-1 and TRBJ2-2; tentatively, D is TRBD1 (6 bases). This CDR3 comprises 16 residues. With 4 bases removed from V and 4 bases from J, the gap between germline ends came to 16 bases. CDR1 and CDR2 (germline): MGHDK, SYGVNS. For the CDR3, the DNA is TGTGCCAGCAGTGGCCAGGACAGACTTGGCACCGGGGAGCTGTTTTTT. This translates into CASSGQDRLGTGELFF.

To note about this clone: This same CDR3 is encoded by further DNA sequences in the sample. As DNA, the CDR3 is TGTGCCTGGAGTGTGTTAGATACGCAGTATTTT. This translates into CAWSVLDTQYF. The chain joins TRBV30 to TRBJ2-3, with D hard to call. This CDR3 contains 11 residues. The germline CDR1 and CDR2 sequences are GTSNPN and SVGIG (reference sequence). Trimming shortened V by 0 bases and J by 5 bases, and 3 bases separated the two germline ends.

The chain joins TRBV9 to TRBJ2-3, with 7 bases fitting TRBD2. Germline lookup yields CDR1 SGDLS and CDR2 YYNGEE. V was pared by 0 bases and J by 4 bases, with 5 bases of the junction left unmatched. This CDR3 region has 15 residues. The chain's CDR3 is CASSVGGGSADTQYF. As DNA, the CDR3 is TGTGCCAGCAGCGTAGGTGGCGGGAGCGCAGATACGCAGTATTTT.

The chain recombines TRBV11-2 with TRBJ1-3; 8 bases align to TRBD1. V was pared by 1 base and J by 4 bases, with 3 bases of the junction left unmatched. Germline-derived CDR1 and CDR2 are SGHAT and FQNNGV. CDR3 length: 15 residues. DNA for the CDR3: TGTGCCAGCAGCTTAGCTTGGACAGGGGGAAACACCATATATTTT. Its protein is CASSLAWTGGNTIYF.

V and J are TRBV14 and TRBJ2-1, with D hard to call. Between the trimmed V and J ends, which lost 3 bases and 0 bases, there was a span of 9 bases. This CDR3 spans 15 amino acids. CDR1 SGHDN and CDR2 FVKESK come from the germline V gene. The CDR3 sequence is CASSQFLGSYNEQFF. CDR3 bases: TGTGCCAGCAGCCAGTTTCTCGGCTCCTACAATGAGCAGTTCTTC.